The 32 T cell receptor beta chains given below trace back to one sample, sequenced in a study of OX40 agonist ivuxolimab in advanced cancers. Here immunoSEQ multiplex PCR was the method, and the copy in TCRdb shows in-frame clones only, minus some. The sample lists approximately 64,000 clones, 83% seen once, with 0.7% in the top ten. The source material was CD4+ or CD8+ T cells sorted from blood, sampled in a trial of the OX40 agonist ivuxolimab. The source is an adult with an advanced solid tumor such as melanoma, head and neck, liver or kidney cancer.

V and J are TRBV30 and TRBJ2-7, with a weak D call TRBD2 (6 bases). This CDR3 contains 14 residues. In germline, CDR1 is GTSNPN, CDR2 SVGIG (reference sequence). V was pared by 2 bases and J by 0 bases, with 11 bases between. Here the CDR3 reads CAWSIGGNSYEQYF. In DNA, the CDR3 is TGTGCCTGGAGTATCGGGGGTAACTCCTACGAGCAGTACTTC.

V usage is TRBV6-6 and J usage is TRBJ1-1; no reliable D call. Trimming took 7 bases from V and 0 from J, leaving 12 bases between them. Germline V gene data show CDR1 as MNHNY and CDR2 as SVGAGI (reference sequence). The CDR3 is 14 amino acids. The CDR3 bases are TGTGCCAGCAATTGGTCCGGTATGAACACTGAAGCTTTCTTT. Translation gives CASNWSGMNTEAFF.

This chain links TRBV5-1 with TRBJ2-3, with 9 bases identical to TRBD2. The CDR3 spans 20 residues. The trim removed 0 bases at V and 0 bases at J, leaving 14 bases unmatched. Germline V gene sequence: CDR1 SGHRS, CDR2 YFSETQ. The CDR3 region has the DNA TGCGCCAGCAGCTTGGCCGTCCGGCTAGCGGGATTAACTAGCACAGATACGCAGTATTTT. It encodes CASSLAVRLAGLTSTDTQYF. The whole variable domain, remainder taken from reference TRBV5-1 and TRBJ2-3, is KAGVTQTPRYLIKTRGQQVTLSCSPISGHRSVSWYQQTPGQGLQFLFEYFSETQRNKGNFPGRFSGRQFSNSRSEMNVSTLELGDSALYLCASSLAVRLAGLTSTDTQYFGPGTRLTVL.

The chain joins TRBV10-2 to TRBJ1-6, with 7 bases lining up with TRBD1. Germline assignment: CDR1 WSHSY and CDR2 SAAADI. Unmatched junction bases numbered 10, after V lost 8 bases and J lost 6 bases. The CDR3 has 15 residues. CDR3 DNA: TGCGCCAGCCGGGGGTGGGGACAGAGTAATTCACCCCTCCACTTT. Amino acid sequence: CASRGWGQSNSPLHF.

J is TRBJ1-5 and V is TRBV15, with TRBD1 as a possible D gene (5 bases). The germline V and J ends were trimmed by 3 bases and 10 bases, with 13 bases remaining between them. This CDR3 has 13 residues. From germline, CDR1 is LNHNV and CDR2 YYDKDF (reference sequence). CDR3: CATSRDTGSPQHF. As DNA, the CDR3 is TGTGCCACCAGCAGGGACACCGGATCACCCCAGCATTTT.

V usage is TRBV9 and J usage is TRBJ2-3; D gene uncertain. Germline-derived CDR1 and CDR2 are SGDLS and YYNGEE. CDR3 length: 15 amino acids. Trimming stripped 0 bases from V and 3 bases from J, with 11 bases between. CDR3 in DNA: TGTGCCAGCAGCGTAGCGACGGGCGTAACAGATACGCAGTATTTT. Its translation is CASSVATGVTDTQYF.

The CDR3: CASSLGVFTDTQYF. The CDR3 DNA reads as TGCGCCAGCAGCTTGGGGGTTTTCACAGATACGCAGTATTTT. The chain uses TRBV5-1 and TRBJ2-3; D gene unclear. With 0 bases removed from V and 2 bases from J, the gap between germline ends came to 7 bases. The CDR3 length is 14 residues. Germline V gene lookup returns CDR1 SGHRS and CDR2 YFSETQ.

This chain uses TRBV7-3 with TRBJ1-2, with D perhaps matching TRBD1 (6 bases). Germline V gives CDR1 SGHTA, CDR2 FQGTGA. The CDR3 consists of 15 residues. V was trimmed by 5 bases and J by 6 bases, leaving 19 bases between them. The CDR3 loop reads CASSPSGRGRDGYTF. The DNA for the CDR3 is TGTGCCAGCAGCCCCTCCGGCAGGGGCAGAGATGGCTACACCTTC.

In this sample, this clone turned up once. The J gene is TRBJ2-5, the V gene TRBV5-1, with D perhaps TRBD1 or TRBD2 (5 bases each). The V gene lost 4 bases and the J gene lost 2 bases, with 9 bases spanning the gap. The CDR3 has 13 amino acids. Germline CDR1 is SGHRS and CDR2 is YFSETQ. The CDR3 sequence is CASSRDGQETQYF. CDR3 in DNA: TGCGCCAGCAGCCGGGACGGTCAAGAGACCCAGTACTTC.

V is TRBV27 and J is TRBJ1-2; unclear D gene. CDR1 and CDR2 (germline): MNHEY, SMNVEV (reference sequence). CDR3 length equals 13 residues. Trimming cost V 2 bases and J 2 bases, with 6 bases left between them. CDR3 DNA sequence: TGTGCCAGCAGTTTAAACGGGAACTATGGCTACACCTTC. This translates into CASSLNGNYGYTF.

This clone was observed a handful of times. The genes are TRBV7-6 and TRBJ1-3; D remains unclear. The CDR3 is made up of 12 amino acids. CDR1 and CDR2 (germline): SGHVS, FNYEAQ. Trimming left V 3 bases short and J 4 bases short, with 4 bases between. In DNA, the CDR3 is TGTGCCAGCAGCTTCGCCGGAAACACCATATATTTT. Translated, it gives CASSFAGNTIYF.

A few counts support this clone. The chain is built from TRBV5-1 and TRBJ2-1; 13 bases are a match to TRBD2. The CDR3 contains 17 residues. V shed 0 bases, J shed 5 bases, and the junction held 5 bases outside the gene matches. CDR1 is SGHRS and CDR2 is YFSETQ in the germline V gene. CDR3 DNA: TGCGCCAGCAGCTTGGATCGGGGACTAGCGGGAAACAATGAGCAGTTCTTC. Translated: CASSLDRGLAGNNEQFF.

This rearrangement joins TRBV21-1 to TRBJ2-2; TRBD1 is taken as the D call from the table, unchecked against the DNA. TRBV21-1 is a pseudogene locus. There are 16 residues in the CDR3. The CDR3 is CASSRRTGPNTGELFF. The CDR3 DNA sequence: TGTGCCAGCAGCCGACGTACAGGGCCGAACACCGGGGAGCTGTTTTTT.

The chain has TRBV6-1 and TRBJ2-1, with TRBD2 matching over 7 bases. The V and J ends lost 2 bases and 3 bases, in that order; junction bases with no gene match: 1. The germline gives CDR1 MNHNS, CDR2 SASEGT. The CDR3 covers 14 residues. The CDR3 nucleotides read TGTGCCAGCAGTGAAACGGGGGGCTACAATGAGCAGTTCTTC. This codes for CASSETGGYNEQFF.

The chain links TRBV5-1 to TRBJ2-1; tentative D call: TRBD1 (6 bases). Germline V gives CDR1 SGHRS, CDR2 YFSETQ. The CDR3 sequence is 14 residues long. Trimming pared 4 bases from V and 8 bases from J, leaving 16 bases between. The CDR3 spells CASSVKGEGYEQFF. As DNA, the CDR3 is TGCGCCAGCAGCGTGAAGGGGGAAGGCTATGAGCAGTTCTTC.

The chain recombines TRBV4-1 with TRBJ2-3; TRBD1 agrees at 7 bases. The trim removed 2 bases at V and 8 bases at J, leaving 10 bases unmatched. Germline CDR1 is MGHRA and CDR2 is YSYEKL. The length of the CDR3 is 15 residues. The CDR3 region is CASSQFGRGQGTQYF. Here the CDR3 DNA reads TGCGCCAGCAGCCAATTCGGTAGGGGGCAGGGTACGCAGTATTTT.

This rearrangement joins TRBV9 to TRBJ1-1, with 9 bases aligning to TRBD1. Germline CDR1 SGDLS, CDR2 YYNGEE. The trim removed 0 bases at V and 4 bases at J, leaving 4 bases unmatched. The length of the CDR3 is 15 residues. This CDR3 is CASSVGTGVGTEAFF. CDR3 coding DNA: TGTGCCAGCAGCGTAGGGACAGGGGTTGGCACTGAAGCTTTCTTT. Full variable domain (rest looked up from reference TRBV9 and TRBJ1-1): DSGVTQTPKHLITATGQRVTLRCSPRSGDLSVYWYQQSLDQGLQFLIQYYNGEERAKGNILERFSAQQFPDLHSELNLSSLELGDSALYFCASSVGTGVGTEAFFGQGTRLTVV.

The chain recombines TRBV2 with TRBJ1-5, with D unclear. The CDR3 has 14 residues. Trimming shortened V by 3 bases and J by 0 bases, and 6 bases separated the two germline ends. Germline-derived CDR1 and CDR2 are SNHLY and FYNNEI. DNA for the CDR3: TGTGCCAGCAGTGATGGGGTTAGCAATCAGCCCCAGCATTTT. Protein sequence: CASSDGVSNQPQHF.

V is TRBV27 and J is TRBJ1-1; the D is unclear. Germline V gives CDR1 MNHEY, CDR2 SMNVEV (reference sequence). Trimming took off 4 bases at V and 1 base at J, with 16 bases between the two ends. The CDR3 consists of 16 residues. CDR3 sequence reads: CASSSRDGIQNTEAFF. CDR3 DNA sequence: TGTGCCAGCAGTTCCAGAGACGGGATCCAGAACACTGAAGCTTTCTTT.

The chain combines TRBV11-3 with TRBJ1-2, with TRBD1 identical over 12 bases. This CDR3 contains 14 residues. After removal of 4 bases from V and 7 bases from J, the junction contained 4 bases not matched to a gene. Germline V gene sequence: CDR1 SGHNT, CDR2 YENEEA. The CDR3 coding sequence is TGTGCCAGCAGCTCCGGGACAGGGGGCCGTGGCTACACCTTC. Translated: CASSSGTGGRGYTF.

This clone was recorded a few times. The chain is built from TRBV28 and TRBJ1-3; D is possibly TRBD1 (5 bases). V was trimmed by 7 bases and J by 0 bases, leaving 10 bases between them. Germline V CDR1 and CDR2: MDHEN, SYDVKM. The CDR3 spans 14 residues. Here the CDR3 reads CASTGTDSGNTIYF. CDR3 DNA sequence: TGTGCCAGCACCGGGACGGACTCTGGAAACACCATATATTTT. Complete variable domain (other parts from reference TRBV28 and TRBJ1-3): DVKVTQSSRYLVKRTGEKVFLECVQDMDHENMFWYRQDPGLGLRLIYFSYDVKMKEKGDIPEGYSVSREKKERFSLILESASTNQTSMYLCASTGTDSGNTIYFGEGSWLTVV.

The rearrangement joins TRBV25-1 to TRBJ1-1; D ambiguous. The CDR3 is 13 residues long. Germline CDR1 MGHDK, CDR2 SYGVNS. V dropped 3 bases and J dropped 11 bases, with 16 bases sitting between them. CDR3 DNA: TGTGCCAGCAGTGATGGGGTCGTGGCCGCGGCTTTCTTT. Translation: CASSDGVVAAAFF. The full variable domain, in which reference TRBV25-1 and TRBJ1-1 provide the parts outside the CDR3, is EADIYQTPRYLVIGTGKKITLECSQTMGHDKMYWYQQDPGMELHLIHYSYGVNSTEKGDLSSESTVSRIRTEHFPLTLESARPSHTSQYLCASSDGVVAAAFFGQGTRLTVV.

The chain combines TRBV9 with TRBJ1-1, with 11 bases matching TRBD1. The CDR3 covers 15 residues. J lost 4 bases, V lost 3 bases, and 5 bases had no gene match. Germline CDR1 is SGDLS and CDR2 is YYNGEE. CDR3 amino acids: CASSGRDRGSTEAFF. DNA for the CDR3: TGTGCCAGCAGCGGGAGGGACAGGGGGAGCACTGAAGCTTTCTTT.

The V call is TRBV25-1, the J call TRBJ2-1; D perhaps matches TRBD2 (6 bases). Germline values: CDR1 MGHDK, CDR2 SYGVNS. The ends were cut back, 1 base at V and 0 bases at J, with 10 bases in the middle. CDR3 size: 16 residues. CDR3 sequence (DNA): TGTGCCAGCAGTGAATTTGGGGGGTTCTCCTACAATGAGCAGTTCTTC. Its protein is CASSEFGGFSYNEQFF.

The rearrangement uses TRBV19 and TRBJ1-4; TRBD1 might be the D (5 bases). V shed 5 bases and J shed 11 bases, with 18 bases lying between them. Germline V lookup: CDR1 LNHDA, CDR2 SQIVND (reference sequence). The CDR3 length is 14 residues. The CDR3 DNA reads TGTGCCAGTAGTTTTGGGGCGGCGTCACCTAAACTGTTTTTT. Its protein product is CASSFGAASPKLFF.

The chain uses TRBV5-1 and TRBJ2-3; 7 nucleotides line up with TRBD2. The CDR3 runs to 14 residues. Germline CDR1 and CDR2: SGHRS and YFSETQ. With 4 bases clipped from V and 0 bases from J, the junction kept 2 bases outside the gene matches. In DNA form, the CDR3 reads TGCGCCAGCAGCGGTAGCGGGAGCACAGATACGCAGTATTTT. It codes for CASSGSGSTDTQYF.

This rearrangement joins TRBV5-1 to TRBJ2-5; 8 bases agree with TRBD1. The CDR3 runs 15 residues. Trimming cost V 1 base and J 1 base; bases outside gene matches: 3. Per germline, CDR1 SGHRS and CDR2 YFSETQ. CDR3 coding DNA: TGCGCCAGCAGCTTGTCAGGGGGCAGCCAAGAGACCCAGTACTTC. Translating it yields CASSLSGGSQETQYF.

This chain links TRBV30 with TRBJ2-5; no definite D call. Germline lookup yields CDR1 GTSNPN and CDR2 SVGIG (reference sequence). Trimming pared 5 bases from V and 3 bases from J, leaving 10 bases between. The CDR3 length is 12 residues. The CDR3 here is CAWGPGEETQYF. The CDR3 nucleotides are TGTGCCTGGGGGCCGGGTGAAGAGACCCAGTACTTC.

The CDR3 loop reads CASSETGGVQPQHF. CDR3 bases: TGCGCCAGCAGTGAGACAGGGGGCGTTCAGCCCCAGCATTTT. The V call is TRBV10-2, the J call TRBJ1-5, with 9 bases fitting TRBD1. With 2 bases clipped from V and 6 bases from J, the junction kept 2 bases outside the gene matches. The CDR3 is 14 amino acids. CDR1 is WSHSY, CDR2 SAAADI, per germline.

J is TRBJ1-2 and V is TRBV6-5; 7 bases are a match to TRBD1. The CDR3 totals 13 residues. Germline assignment: CDR1 MNHEY and CDR2 SVGAGI. V was clipped by 6 bases and J by 8 bases; unmatched bases: 9. This CDR3 is CASRPTGEGGYTF. CDR3 bases: TGTGCCAGCAGGCCTACAGGGGAGGGAGGCTACACCTTC.

CDR3 region: CASSTFSSYNSPLHF. The CDR3, as DNA: TGTGCCAGCAGCACTTTTAGCTCCTATAATTCACCCCTCCACTTT. The rearrangement uses TRBV6-1 and TRBJ1-6, with D hard to call. The V end lost 6 bases, the J end lost 0 bases, and 9 bases lay between the germline ends. The CDR3 is 15 residues long. The V gene's germline CDR1 is MNHNS and CDR2 SASEGT.

The V gene is TRBV19, the J gene TRBJ2-2; 10 positions match TRBD2. From germline, CDR1 is LNHDA and CDR2 SQIVND (reference sequence). Losses at the gene ends were 7 bases for V and 1 base for J; bases not matched to a gene: 3. The CDR3 length is 15 residues. The CDR3 region has the DNA TGTGCCAGTACCCCTAGCGGGAGGAACACCGGGGAGCTGTTTTTT. Its protein product is CASTPSGRNTGELFF.